Following are 25 T cell receptor beta chains from one sample sequenced in a study of glioma-infiltrating T cells after dendritic cell vaccination. Specified time point: after dendritic cell vaccination, including at tumor progression/relapse. Sequenced by immunoSEQ multiplex PCR; TCRdb stores in-frame clones only, minus some. The profile shows 75,000 to 95,000 clones, around 87% of them singletons. Specimen: blood, collected after dendritic cell vaccination. These receptors all come from a human donor with glioblastoma.

The rearrangement joins TRBV10-3 to TRBJ1-3, with TRBD1 as a possible D gene (6 bases). This CDR3 is built from 13 residues. Per the germline V gene, CDR1 is ENHRY and CDR2 is SYGVKD. V was trimmed by 10 bases and J by 2 bases, leaving 12 bases between them. The CDR3 here is CATSRGAGNTIYF. The CDR3 nucleotides read TGTGCCACCTCCAGGGGAGCTGGAAACACCATATATTTT.

The chain employs TRBV6-1 and TRBJ1-2, with D unresolved. CDR1 is MNHNS and CDR2 is SASEGT in the germline V gene. There are 12 residues in the CDR3. V was pared by 11 bases and J by 8 bases, with 18 bases between. CDR3 bases: TGTGCCTCAGAGGGTACGCCGCGGGGCTACACCTTC. The encoded protein is CASEGTPRGYTF.

V is TRBV4-3 and J is TRBJ2-3; 9 bases align to TRBD2. This CDR3 comprises 16 residues. Trimming cost V 1 base and J 3 bases; bases outside gene matches: 5. The V gene's germline CDR1 is LGHNA and CDR2 YSLEER. CDR3 residues: CASSQVGAGGTDTQYF. The CDR3 bases are TGCGCCAGCAGCCAAGTAGGAGCGGGAGGAACAGATACGCAGTATTTT.

This sequence joins TRBV18 and TRBJ2-1; a weak D match, TRBD2 (6 bases). Germline CDR1 is KGHSH and CDR2 is LQKENI. The V end lost 2 bases, the J end lost 9 bases, and 20 bases lay between the germline ends. The CDR3 is made up of 16 amino acids. CDR3: CASSPEGAPRRGEQFF. The CDR3 DNA reads as TGTGCCAGCTCACCAGAAGGCGCCCCGAGGAGGGGTGAGCAGTTCTTC.

This chain joins TRBV19 and TRBJ1-3; D not resolved. CDR3 length equals 13 residues. Looked up from germline, CDR1 is LNHDA and CDR2 is SQIVND (reference sequence). V gave up 8 bases and J gave up 0 bases, with 8 bases separating them. The CDR3 region is CASQQSSGNTIYF. CDR3 in DNA: TGTGCCAGTCAACAGAGCTCTGGAAACACCATATATTTT.

The rearrangement joins TRBV2 to TRBJ2-2; D remains ambiguous. CDR3 size: 14 residues. The germline gives CDR1 SNHLY, CDR2 FYNNEI. Trimming stripped 3 bases from V and 4 bases from J, with 9 bases between. The DNA for the CDR3 is TGTGCCAGCAGTGACCCACACCTCACCGGGGAGCTGTTTTTT. It codes for CASSDPHLTGELFF.

The chain carries TRBV7-9 and TRBJ2-1; D remains unclear. Germline V gene lookup returns CDR1 SEHNR and CDR2 FQNEAQ (reference sequence). Trimming took off 3 bases at V and 6 bases at J, with 12 bases between the two ends. The CDR3 is made up of 14 amino acids. CDR3 coding DNA: TGTGCCAGCAGCTTCCTTCCCGGGTCCAATGAGCAGTTCTTC. Translated: CASSFLPGSNEQFF.

The chain couples TRBV5-1 to TRBJ1-1; tentatively, D is TRBD1 (6 bases). This CDR3 contains 13 residues. Germline V gene sequence: CDR1 SGHRS, CDR2 YFSETQ. Trimming cost V 7 bases and J 2 bases, with 12 bases left between them. CDR3 loop: CASGIQGNTEAFF. CDR3 nucleotide sequence: TGCGCCAGCGGAATACAGGGTAACACTGAAGCTTTCTTT.

The chain recombines TRBV11-3 with TRBJ1-1, with 7 nucleotides matching TRBD1. The CDR3 extends over 14 amino acids. Germline lookup yields CDR1 SGHNT and CDR2 YENEEA. V was clipped by 2 bases and J by 2 bases; unmatched bases: 2. CDR3 coding DNA: TGTGCCAGCAGCTTACAGGGGGATAACACTGAAGCTTTCTTT. Amino acid sequence: CASSLQGDNTEAFF.

The V call is TRBV19, the J call TRBJ1-2, with 9 positions matching TRBD1. Germline V lookup: CDR1 LNHDA, CDR2 SQIVND (reference sequence). CDR3 size: 16 residues. J gave up 6 bases and V 0 bases, and 8 bases lay outside the gene matches. CDR3 nucleotide sequence: TGTGCCAGTAGTATAGAGAAGTCTGGGACAGGGAATGGCTACACCTTC. This gives the protein CASSIEKSGTGNGYTF.

This clone was picked up one time. This sequence joins TRBV25-1 and TRBJ2-1; the D gene is possibly TRBD2 (6 bases). Trimming left V 4 bases short and J 6 bases short, with 16 bases between. CDR3 length equals 15 residues. CDR1 is MGHDK and CDR2 is SYGVNS in the germline V gene. The CDR3 loop is CASSGDFYAGNEQFF. CDR3 in DNA: TGTGCCAGCAGTGGGGACTTCTACGCGGGCAATGAGCAGTTCTTC.

This sequence joins TRBV18 and TRBJ2-5, with D unresolved. Trimming shortened V by 2 bases and J by 0 bases, and 4 bases separated the two germline ends. Germline CDR1 is KGHSH and CDR2 is LQKENI. This CDR3 has 13 residues. CDR3 nucleotide sequence: TGTGCCAGCTCACCAAACTACCAAGAGACCCAGTACTTC. Translating it yields CASSPNYQETQYF. Filled out from reference TRBV18 and TRBJ2-5, the complete variable domain reads NAGVMQNPRHLVRRRGQEARLRCSPMKGHSHVYWYRQLPEEGLKFMVYLQKENIIDESGMPKERFSAEFPKEGPSILRIQQVVRGDSAAYFCASSPNYQETQYFGPGTRLLVL.

The chain links TRBV6-4 to TRBJ2-2; 7 bases map to TRBD1. V shed 3 bases and J 5 bases; nucleotides not matched to a gene: 6. This CDR3 comprises 15 residues. From germline, CDR1 is MRHNA and CDR2 SNTAGT. DNA of the CDR3: TGTGCCAGCAGTGATCGTTCACAGGGGACCGGGGAGCTGTTTTTT. Its protein product is CASSDRSQGTGELFF.

This clone was seen a handful of times. This chain joins TRBV19 and TRBJ2-7; 11 nucleotides agree with TRBD2. Trimming took 10 bases from V and 7 from J; bases not matched to a gene: 9. The CDR3 is 13 amino acids. Germline values: CDR1 LNHDA, CDR2 SQIVND (reference sequence). This CDR3 reads CATLAGGPSEQYF. CDR3 DNA: TGTGCCACGTTAGCGGGAGGGCCCTCTGAGCAGTACTTC.

The sample holds one count of this clone. The chain uses TRBV5-1 and TRBJ1-1, with D possibly matching TRBD1 (6 bases). The CDR3 runs 18 residues. The V gene lost 5 bases and the J gene lost 3 bases, with 26 bases spanning the gap. CDR1 is SGHRS, CDR2 YFSETQ, per germline. DNA of the CDR3: TGCGCCAGCAGAAGCCCGAGGGACACCGAACCGGGTTACACTGAAGCTTTCTTT. Translation: CASRSPRDTEPGYTEAFF.

In its sample, this clone was seen once. J is TRBJ2-7 and V is TRBV30; 13 positions match TRBD2. The CDR3 loop spans 17 amino acids. After removal of 2 bases from V and 4 bases from J, the junction contained 11 bases not matched to a gene. The germline CDR1 and CDR2 sequences are GTSNPN and SVGIG (reference sequence). As DNA, the CDR3 is TGTGCCTGGAGTCTCCCGAGGACTAGCGGGAGAAGGTACGAGCAGTACTTC. It is translated as CAWSLPRTSGRRYEQYF.

In DNA form, the CDR3 reads TGTGCCAGCAGCCTAGGAGGGGGGGCCGGCACTGAAGCTTTCTTT. It translates to CASSLGGGAGTEAFF. The gene calls are TRBV11-2 and TRBJ1-1; weak D call: TRBD1 (6 bases). This CDR3 comprises 15 residues. The V and J ends lost 5 bases and 4 bases respectively, with 17 bases between them. Looked up from germline, CDR1 is SGHAT and CDR2 is FQNNGV. The whole variable domain, filled in from reference TRBV11-2 and TRBJ1-1, reads EAGVAQSPRYKIIEKRQSVAFWCNPISGHATLYWYQQILGQGPKLLIQFQNNGVVDDSQLPKDRFSAERLKGVDSTLKIQPAKLEDSAVYLCASSLGGGAGTEAFFGQGTRLTVV.

The gene calls are TRBV27 and TRBJ2-2; possible D gene TRBD1, 5 bases. Looked up from germline, CDR1 is MNHEY and CDR2 is SMNVEV (reference sequence). This CDR3 has 13 residues. Trimming shortened V by 5 bases and J by 7 bases, and 11 bases separated the two germline ends. In DNA, the CDR3 is TGTGCCAGCAGTGACAGAGAGGACGGGGAGCTGTTTTTT. It codes for CASSDREDGELFF.

J is TRBJ2-3 and V is TRBV6-5, with D perhaps TRBD1 (6 bases). The length of the CDR3 is 15 residues. Germline CDR1 is MNHEY and CDR2 is SVGAGI. Trimming took 2 bases from V and 3 from J, leaving 12 bases between them. This CDR3 reads CASSYARGLTDTQYF. The CDR3 nucleotides read TGTGCCAGCAGTTACGCCAGGGGTTTGACAGATACGCAGTATTTT.

The genes are TRBV19 and TRBJ2-3; D is unclear. The germline gives CDR1 LNHDA, CDR2 SQIVND (reference sequence). Trimming removed 6 bases from V and 5 bases from J, with 9 bases in between. This CDR3 comprises 12 residues. CDR3 bases: TGTGCCAGTAGCCAGGCAGGAGATACGCAGTATTTT. Translated: CASSQAGDTQYF.

The chain carries TRBV6-1 and TRBJ1-2; tentatively, D is TRBD1 (5 bases). The germline CDR1 and CDR2 sequences are MNHNS and SASEGT. Deletions cut 2 bases from V and 3 bases from J, with 7 bases between. This CDR3 contains 13 residues. DNA for the CDR3: TGTGCCAGCAGTGAAAGACAGCACTATGGCTACACCTTC. Amino acids: CASSERQHYGYTF.

The chain links TRBV19 to TRBJ1-2; TRBD1 is a possible D gene (6 bases). This CDR3 has 12 residues. V was trimmed by 11 bases and J by 4 bases, leaving 14 bases between them. Germline V lookup: CDR1 LNHDA, CDR2 SQIVND (reference sequence). The CDR3 DNA is TGTGCCGCTCAGGGGCAGAGCTATGGCTACACCTTC. Translation gives CAAQGQSYGYTF.

This clone was counted only a few times. The CDR3 here is CASRTWAGEPQHF. The DNA for the CDR3 is TGTGCCAGCAGAACGTGGGCGGGTGAGCCCCAGCATTTT. The chain joins TRBV6-5 to TRBJ1-5; D unresolved. The V and J ends lost 6 bases and 8 bases respectively, with 14 bases between them. Germline assignment: CDR1 MNHEY and CDR2 SVGAGI. The CDR3 runs to 13 residues.

This clone has a single count. The chain joins TRBV15 to TRBJ1-1, with TRBD1 as a possible D gene (6 bases). Deletions cut 0 bases from V and 4 bases from J, with 18 bases between. The CDR3 is 17 residues long. CDR1 and CDR2 from the germline V gene are LNHNV and YYDKDF (reference sequence). The CDR3, as DNA: TGTGCCACCAGCAGAGATTCGAGGTGGGGGCGTAGCACTGAAGCTTTCTTT. It specifies CATSRDSRWGRSTEAFF.

The chain carries TRBV2 and TRBJ1-1; 8 nucleotides line up with TRBD1. V gave up 4 bases and J gave up 4 bases; unmatched junction bases: 2. The CDR3 spans 13 residues. Germline lookup yields CDR1 SNHLY and CDR2 FYNNEI. In DNA, the CDR3 is TGTGCCAGCAGTGGACAGGGGCTCACTGAAGCTTTCTTT. Its protein product is CASSGQGLTEAFF.